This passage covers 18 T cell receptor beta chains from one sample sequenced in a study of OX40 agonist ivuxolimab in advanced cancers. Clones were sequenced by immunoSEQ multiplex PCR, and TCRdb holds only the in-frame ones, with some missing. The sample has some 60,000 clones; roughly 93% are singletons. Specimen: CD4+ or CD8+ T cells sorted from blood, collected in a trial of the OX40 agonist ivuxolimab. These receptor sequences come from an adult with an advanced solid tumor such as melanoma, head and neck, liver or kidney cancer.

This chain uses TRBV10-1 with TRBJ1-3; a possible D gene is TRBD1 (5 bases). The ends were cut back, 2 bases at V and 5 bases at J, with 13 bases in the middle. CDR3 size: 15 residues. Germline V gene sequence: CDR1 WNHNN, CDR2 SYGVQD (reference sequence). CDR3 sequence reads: CASSEEVGTRNTIYF. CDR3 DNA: TGCGCCAGCAGTGAGGAGGTGGGGACGAGAAACACCATATATTTT.

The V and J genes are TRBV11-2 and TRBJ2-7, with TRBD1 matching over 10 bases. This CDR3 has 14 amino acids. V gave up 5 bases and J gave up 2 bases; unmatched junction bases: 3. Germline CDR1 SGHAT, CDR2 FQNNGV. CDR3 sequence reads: CASSLGTGAYEQYF. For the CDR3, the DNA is TGTGCCAGCAGCCTCGGGACAGGGGCCTACGAGCAGTACTTC. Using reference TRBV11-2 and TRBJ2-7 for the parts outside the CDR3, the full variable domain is EAGVAQSPRYKIIEKRQSVAFWCNPISGHATLYWYQQILGQGPKLLIQFQNNGVVDDSQLPKDRFSAERLKGVDSTLKIQPAKLEDSAVYLCASSLGTGAYEQYFGPGTRLTVT.

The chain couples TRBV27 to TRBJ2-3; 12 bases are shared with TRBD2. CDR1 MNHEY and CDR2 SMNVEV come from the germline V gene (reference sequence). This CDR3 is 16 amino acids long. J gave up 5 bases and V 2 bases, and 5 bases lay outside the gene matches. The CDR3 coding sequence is TGTGCCAGCAGTTTACCGGGACTAGCGGGCCGAGATACGCAGTATTTT. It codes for CASSLPGLAGRDTQYF.

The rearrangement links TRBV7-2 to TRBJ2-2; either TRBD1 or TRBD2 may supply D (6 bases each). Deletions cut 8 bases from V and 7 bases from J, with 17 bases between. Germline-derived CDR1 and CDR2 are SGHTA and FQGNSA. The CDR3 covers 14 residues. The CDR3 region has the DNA TGTGCCAGCCGTGTTTGGGGGGCGGTCGGGGAGCTGTTTTTT. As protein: CASRVWGAVGELFF.

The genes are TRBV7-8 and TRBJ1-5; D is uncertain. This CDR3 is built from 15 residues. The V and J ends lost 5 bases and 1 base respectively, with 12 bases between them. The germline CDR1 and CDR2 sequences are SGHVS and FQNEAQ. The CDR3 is CASSLMGVSNQPQHF. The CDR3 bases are TGTGCCAGCAGCCTAATGGGAGTGAGCAATCAGCCCCAGCATTTT.

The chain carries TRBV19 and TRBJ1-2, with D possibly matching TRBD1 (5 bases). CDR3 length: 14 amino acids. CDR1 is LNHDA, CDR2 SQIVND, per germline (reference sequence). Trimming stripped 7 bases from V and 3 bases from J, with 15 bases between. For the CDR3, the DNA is TGTGCCAGTACCCCTGAGGGCAGGGACTATGGCTACACCTTC. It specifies CASTPEGRDYGYTF.

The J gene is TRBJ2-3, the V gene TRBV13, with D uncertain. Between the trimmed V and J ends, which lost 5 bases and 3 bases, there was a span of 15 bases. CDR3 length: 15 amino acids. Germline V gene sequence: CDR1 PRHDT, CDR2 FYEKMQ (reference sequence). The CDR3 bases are TGTGCCAGCAGCAATCTAGGGCGATATACAGATACGCAGTATTTT. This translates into CASSNLGRYTDTQYF.

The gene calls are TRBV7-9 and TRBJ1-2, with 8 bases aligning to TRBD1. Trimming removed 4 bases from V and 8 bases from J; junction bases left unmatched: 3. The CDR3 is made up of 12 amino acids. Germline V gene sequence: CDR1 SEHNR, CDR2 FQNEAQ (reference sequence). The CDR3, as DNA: TGTGCCAGCAGCTCACAGGGGGGCGGCTACACCTTC. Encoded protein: CASSSQGGGYTF.

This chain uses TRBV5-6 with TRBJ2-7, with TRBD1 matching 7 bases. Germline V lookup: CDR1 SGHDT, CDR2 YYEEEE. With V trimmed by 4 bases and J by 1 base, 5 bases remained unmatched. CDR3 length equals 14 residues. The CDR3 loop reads CASSQVGQSYEQYF. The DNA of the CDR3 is TGTGCCAGCAGCCAAGTGGGACAGTCCTACGAGCAGTACTTC.

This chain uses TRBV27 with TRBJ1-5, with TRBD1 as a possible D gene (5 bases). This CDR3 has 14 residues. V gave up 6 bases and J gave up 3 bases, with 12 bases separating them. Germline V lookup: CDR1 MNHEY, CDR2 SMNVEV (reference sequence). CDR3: CASSPGLINQPQHF. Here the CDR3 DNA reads TGTGCCAGCAGCCCGGGACTAATCAATCAGCCCCAGCATTTT.

The CDR3 bases are TGTGCCAGCAGTGACGCAGCATTCAGCACAGATACGCAGTATTTT. This encodes CASSDAAFSTDTQYF. V is TRBV6-4 and J is TRBJ2-3, with no clear D. The length of the CDR3 is 15 residues. Germline V gene data show CDR1 as MRHNA and CDR2 as SNTAGT. The V end lost 2 bases, the J end lost 0 bases, and 9 bases lay between the germline ends.

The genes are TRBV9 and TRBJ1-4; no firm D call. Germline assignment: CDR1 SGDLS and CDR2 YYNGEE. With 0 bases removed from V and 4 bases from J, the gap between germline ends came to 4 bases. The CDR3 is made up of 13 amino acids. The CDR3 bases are TGTGCCAGCAGCGTAGGAGATAATGAAAAACTGTTTTTT. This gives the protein CASSVGDNEKLFF.

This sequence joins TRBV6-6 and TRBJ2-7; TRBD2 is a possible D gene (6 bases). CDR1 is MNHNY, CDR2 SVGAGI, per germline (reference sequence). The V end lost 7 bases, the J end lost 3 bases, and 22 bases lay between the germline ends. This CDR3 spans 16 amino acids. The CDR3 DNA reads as TGTGCCAGCACCCCCACCGGGGGAGAAGGGATCTACGAGCAGTACTTC. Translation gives CASTPTGGEGIYEQYF.

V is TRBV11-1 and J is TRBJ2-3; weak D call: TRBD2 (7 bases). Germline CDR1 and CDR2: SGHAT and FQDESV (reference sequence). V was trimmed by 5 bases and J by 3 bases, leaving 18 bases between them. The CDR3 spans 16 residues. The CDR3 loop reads CASSNGGREWTDTQYF. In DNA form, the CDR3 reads TGTGCCAGCAGCAATGGGGGGCGGGAGTGGACAGATACGCAGTATTTT.

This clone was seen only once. The CDR3 region has the DNA TGTGCCAGCAGTTTTACAGGGACTGAAGCTTTCTTT. Amino acids: CASSFTGTEAFF. The V gene is TRBV27, the J gene TRBJ1-1; a weak D match, TRBD1 (6 bases). V lost 3 bases and J lost 5, with 7 bases in between. This CDR3 has 12 amino acids. CDR1 is MNHEY and CDR2 is SMNVEV in the germline V gene (reference sequence).

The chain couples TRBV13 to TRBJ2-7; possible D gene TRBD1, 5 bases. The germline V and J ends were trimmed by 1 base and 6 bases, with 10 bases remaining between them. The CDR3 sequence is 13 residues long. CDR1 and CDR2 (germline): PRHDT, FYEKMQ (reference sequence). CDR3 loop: CASSLVRGSEQYF. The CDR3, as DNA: TGTGCCAGCAGCTTAGTTAGGGGAAGCGAGCAGTACTTC.

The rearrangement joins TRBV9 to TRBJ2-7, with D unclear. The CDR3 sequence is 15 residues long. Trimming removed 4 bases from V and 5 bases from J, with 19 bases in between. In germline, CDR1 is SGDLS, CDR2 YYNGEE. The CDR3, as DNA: TGTGCCAGCAGCCCTATGCGCGCGACGGGCCACGAGCAGTACTTC. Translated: CASSPMRATGHEQYF.

In nucleotides, the CDR3 is TGTGCCAGCAGCCCAGCGGCGGGAGGCAATGAGCAGTTCTTC. It is translated as CASSPAAGGNEQFF. V is TRBV9 and J is TRBJ2-1; TRBD2 matches 8 bases. CDR3 size: 14 residues. V trimming: 4 bases; J trimming: 6 bases; junction bases outside the gene matches: 6. CDR1 and CDR2 from the germline V gene are SGDLS and YYNGEE.